The 30 T cell receptor beta chains below were found in one sample sequenced in a study of blood T cell repertoires in COVID-19. Sequencing used immunoSEQ multiplex PCR; TCRdb keeps in-frame clones, though not all of them. The sample consists of about 280,000 clones, 75% to 90% of them appearing once. Sample: peripheral blood. These TCRs come from a woman in her sixties or seventies with acute or convalescent COVID-19.

The V call is TRBV5-1, the J call TRBJ2-2; TRBD2 matches at 9 bases. V was clipped by 2 bases and J by 7 bases; unmatched bases: 3. The CDR3 sequence is 14 residues long. Per the germline V gene, CDR1 is SGHRS and CDR2 is YFSETQ. Here the CDR3 DNA reads TGCGCCAGCAGCTTTCTTAGCGGGGGCGGGGAGCTGTTTTTT. Translation: CASSFLSGGGELFF.

About this clone itself: A junction end diverges from the germline sequence, so it may reflect a read error. This chain connects TRBV15 to TRBJ1-6, with 10 bases identical to TRBD1. The CDR3 loop spans 17 amino acids. The germline V gene encodes CDR1 LNHNV and CDR2 YYDKDF (reference sequence). The CDR3, as DNA: TGTGCCACCAGCCGAGACCATTGGGACAGGGGAAATTCACCCCTCCACTTT. It encodes CATSRDHWDRGNSPLHF. Full variable domain (rest looked up from reference TRBV15 and TRBJ1-6): DAMVIQNPRYQVTQFGKPVTLSCSQTLNHNVMYWYQQKSSQAPKLLFHYYDKDFNNEADTPDNFQSRRPNTSFCFLDIRSPGLGDTAMYLCATSRDHWDRGNSPLHFGNGTRLTVT.

This clone was seen just once. V gene TRBV19 combines with J gene TRBJ1-2; TRBD1 aligns across 8 bases. CDR3 length: 16 amino acids. CDR1 and CDR2 (germline): LNHDA, SQIVND (reference sequence). V shed 4 bases and J 0 bases; nucleotides not matched to a gene: 7. The CDR3 spells CASSTRRRGPNYGYTF. CDR3 sequence (DNA): TGTGCCAGTAGTACCCGTCGCAGGGGGCCTAACTATGGCTACACCTTC.

For this clone: This CDR3 is also generated by other DNA sequences in the sample. The chain has TRBV12-5 and TRBJ2-3; 8 positions match TRBD2. The CDR3 is made up of 14 amino acids. Trimming removed 3 bases from V and 1 base from J; junction bases left unmatched: 0. Germline V gives CDR1 LGHNT, CDR2 FRNRAP. CDR3 in DNA: TGTGCTAGTGGTTTCGGGGGGGGCACAGATACGCAGTATTTT. Translated: CASGFGGGTDTQYF.

CDR3 loop: CATSRDSRGGEAFF. In DNA form, the CDR3 reads TGTGCCACCAGCAGAGATTCGAGGGGGGGTGAAGCTTTCTTT. This chain links TRBV15 with TRBJ1-1; D may be TRBD1 (6 bases). Germline CDR1 LNHNV, CDR2 YYDKDF (reference sequence). The CDR3 sequence is 14 residues long. V lost 0 bases to trimming and J lost 7 bases, with 12 bases between them.

J is TRBJ2-3 and V is TRBV9; D perhaps matches TRBD2 (7 bases). This CDR3 has 15 residues. Germline V lookup: CDR1 SGDLS, CDR2 YYNGEE. V lost 3 bases and J lost 2, with 13 bases in between. CDR3 loop: CASSGGGLYTDTQYF. CDR3 sequence (DNA): TGTGCCAGCAGCGGAGGGGGACTATACACAGATACGCAGTATTTT.

In DNA, the CDR3 is TGTGCCAGTAGGGAGACAGGGGCGGGTCAGCCCCAGCATTTT. It specifies CASRETGAGQPQHF. The chain links TRBV19 to TRBJ1-5; 8 positions agree with TRBD1. The J segment lost 6 bases and the V segment lost 6 bases, leaving 7 bases of the junction unmatched. Germline V gene lookup returns CDR1 LNHDA and CDR2 SQIVND (reference sequence). CDR3 length equals 14 residues.

The genes are TRBV5-1 and TRBJ2-5; tentatively, D is TRBD1 (6 bases). This CDR3 is built from 13 residues. Germline V gene data show CDR1 as SGHRS and CDR2 as YFSETQ. Trimming stripped 9 bases from V and 2 bases from J, with 14 bases between. The CDR3 DNA reads TGCGCCACCTCGCAGGGGCCTCAAGAGACCCAGTACTTC. This encodes CATSQGPQETQYF. The complete variable domain, with remaining parts taken from reference TRBV5-1 and TRBJ2-5, reads KAGVTQTPRYLIKTRGQQVTLSCSPISGHRSVSWYQQTPGQGLQFLFEYFSETQRNKGNFPGRFSGRQFSNSRSEMNVSTLELGDSALYLCATSQGPQETQYFGPGTRLLVL.

This chain connects TRBV11-2 to TRBJ1-3, with 8 nucleotides matching TRBD1. Germline CDR1 and CDR2: SGHAT and FQNNGV. The CDR3 totals 15 residues. Germline trimming cut 6 bases from V and 2 bases from J; bases unmatched to any gene: 6. As DNA, the CDR3 is TGTGCCAGCAGTCTCGACAGGGGACCTGGAAACACCATATATTTT. Its translation: CASSLDRGPGNTIYF.

This clone was recorded a few times. V is TRBV6-2 or TRBV6-3 and J is TRBJ2-2; TRBD1 aligns across 7 bases. The CDR3 covers 14 residues. J gave up 6 bases and V 4 bases, and 5 bases lay outside the gene matches. CDR1 and CDR2 from the germline V gene are MNHEY and SVGEGT. CDR3 nucleotides: TGTGCCAGCAGTTCGGGACAGTCCCCCGGGGAGCTGTTTTTT. This codes for CASSSGQSPGELFF.

The chain combines TRBV3-1 (or the pseudogene TRBV3-2) with TRBJ2-7, with a weak D call TRBD2 (5 bases). The CDR3 runs to 12 residues. CDR1 and CDR2 (germline): LGHDT, YNNKEL (reference sequence). Deletions cut 5 bases from V and 5 bases from J, with 10 bases between. This CDR3 reads CASSAVRDEQYF. The CDR3 nucleotides are TGTGCCAGCAGCGCAGTGCGGGACGAGCAGTACTTC.

This clone is a singleton in its sample. The chain is built from TRBV3-1 (or the pseudogene TRBV3-2) and TRBJ1-2, with 7 bases that match TRBD1. Germline lookup yields CDR1 LGHDT and CDR2 YNNKEL (reference sequence). The J segment lost 8 bases and the V segment lost 4 bases, leaving 13 bases of the junction unmatched. The length of the CDR3 is 15 residues. The CDR3 protein is CASSPDRERTLGYTF. In DNA form, the CDR3 reads TGTGCCAGCAGCCCCGACAGGGAACGCACTTTGGGCTACACCTTC.

The J gene is TRBJ1-6, the V gene TRBV5-4, with unresolved D. The CDR3 runs to 13 residues. Trimming left V 0 bases short and J 14 bases short, with 12 bases between. Per germline, CDR1 SGHNT and CDR2 YYREEE (reference sequence). The chain's CDR3 is CASSLDPGSTLHF. The DNA of the CDR3 is TGTGCCAGCAGCTTGGATCCCGGGTCCACCCTCCACTTT.

Only one count was recorded for this clone. J is TRBJ2-1 and V is TRBV6-5, with 8 bases fitting TRBD2. V lost 8 bases and J lost 6; bases outside the gene matches: 12. Germline CDR1 and CDR2: MNHEY and SVGAGI. The CDR3 loop spans 15 amino acids. The CDR3 here is CASVKSSGAGNEQFF. The CDR3 nucleotides are TGTGCCAGCGTGAAGAGTAGCGGGGCGGGCAATGAGCAGTTCTTC.

The genes are TRBV10-3 and TRBJ2-2; 12 nucleotides agree with TRBD1. The CDR3 spans 15 residues. Per germline, CDR1 ENHRY and CDR2 SYGVKD. Trimming at V came to 5 bases and at J to 7 bases, leaving 5 bases not matched to a gene. The CDR3 spells CAISSGTGGNGELFF. CDR3 bases: TGTGCCATCAGTTCCGGGACAGGGGGCAACGGGGAGCTGTTTTTT.

CDR3 sequence reads: CASSLTSRTDTQYF. DNA for the CDR3: TGCGCCAGCAGCTTGACTAGTCGCACAGATACGCAGTATTTT. The V gene is TRBV10-2, the J gene TRBJ2-3; D is perhaps TRBD2 (6 bases). CDR1 and CDR2 (germline): WSHSY, SAAADI. The CDR3 covers 14 residues. The V gene lost 6 bases and the J gene lost 1 base, with 11 bases spanning the gap.

This chain joins TRBV4-1 and TRBJ1-2; 8 positions match TRBD1. V gave up 2 bases and J gave up 4 bases; unmatched junction bases: 6. There are 15 residues in the CDR3. Germline-derived CDR1 and CDR2 are MGHRA and YSYEKL. CDR3 loop: CASSQRQGTAYGYTF. In DNA, the CDR3 is TGCGCCAGCAGCCAACGACAGGGGACTGCCTATGGCTACACCTTC.

The chain has TRBV7-2 and TRBJ1-5; tentatively, D is TRBD1 (5 bases). Germline values: CDR1 SGHTA, CDR2 FQGNSA. The CDR3 extends over 15 amino acids. V was cut by 1 base and J by 2 bases, with 9 bases left in between. In nucleotides, the CDR3 is TGTGCCAGCAGCTTAGTGTCGGGGGGCAATCAGCCCCAGCATTTT. Amino acids: CASSLVSGGNQPQHF.

The chain joins TRBV5-4 to TRBJ1-4; 8 bases agree with TRBD1. In germline, CDR1 is SGHNT, CDR2 YYREEE (reference sequence). The CDR3 has 15 residues. J was trimmed by 5 bases and V by 4 bases; bases with no gene match: 7. DNA of the CDR3: TGTGCCAGCAGCAGTAGACAGGGGCCGAATGAAAAACTGTTTTTT. Protein: CASSSRQGPNEKLFF.

This clone was detected only a few times. Here the CDR3 DNA reads TGTGCCAGCAGCTTAGTCAGCGGGTGGTCTGAAGCTTTCTTT. Translation: CASSLVSGWSEAFF. The chain is built from TRBV3-1 (or the pseudogene TRBV3-2) and TRBJ1-1; D ambiguous. This CDR3 has 14 amino acids. Trimming removed 5 bases from V and 6 bases from J, with 16 bases in between. Germline CDR1 LGHDT, CDR2 YNNKEL (reference sequence).

The chain has TRBV11-2 and TRBJ2-7; possible D gene TRBD1, 5 bases. CDR3 length equals 13 residues. Germline V gives CDR1 SGHAT, CDR2 FQNNGV. Trimming removed 4 bases from V and 3 bases from J, with 10 bases in between. The CDR3 is CASSSLRGYEQYF. The DNA of the CDR3 is TGTGCCAGCAGCTCCCTTAGGGGCTACGAGCAGTACTTC.

V usage is TRBV27 and J usage is TRBJ2-1, with TRBD1 identical over 10 bases. Trimming took 0 bases from V and 15 from J; bases not matched to a gene: 5. CDR1 and CDR2 (germline): MNHEY, SMNVEV (reference sequence). There are 13 residues in the CDR3. CDR3 sequence reads: CASSLSSDRGPFF. CDR3 DNA sequence: TGTGCCAGCAGTTTATCGAGTGACAGGGGGCCGTTCTTC.

The chain joins TRBV6-5 to TRBJ1-5; TRBD1 matches 11 bases. After removal of 4 bases from V and 6 bases from J, the junction contained 5 bases not matched to a gene. This CDR3 comprises 15 residues. Germline-derived CDR1 and CDR2 are MNHEY and SVGAGI. The CDR3 region has the DNA TGTGCCAGCAGTTGGGGACAGGGGGTGTTTCAGCCCCAGCATTTT. This codes for CASSWGQGVFQPQHF.

V usage is TRBV3-1 (or the pseudogene TRBV3-2) and J usage is TRBJ1-6, with 7 bases aligning to TRBD1. Germline assignment: CDR1 LGHDT and CDR2 YNNKEL (reference sequence). The CDR3 sequence is 15 residues long. The trim removed 4 bases at V and 7 bases at J, leaving 7 bases unmatched. The CDR3 DNA follows: TGTGCCAGCAGCCCTCCGGGACAGCGAAATTCACCCCTCCACTTT. Translation: CASSPPGQRNSPLHF.

The rearrangement uses TRBV19 and TRBJ1-1, with 7 positions matching TRBD1. The CDR3 spans 15 residues. The junction had 7 bases not matched to a gene; V was cut back by 4 bases and J by 2 bases. Germline loops: CDR1 LNHDA, CDR2 SQIVND (reference sequence). CDR3 loop: CASSRIRGSNTEAFF. The CDR3 DNA follows: TGTGCCAGTAGTAGAATCAGGGGGTCTAACACTGAAGCTTTCTTT.

The J gene is TRBJ1-1, the V gene TRBV5-1, with unresolved D. The CDR3 is made up of 13 amino acids. V was pared by 0 bases and J by 6 bases, with 9 bases between. Germline lookup yields CDR1 SGHRS and CDR2 YFSETQ. CDR3 nucleotide sequence: TGCGCCAGCAGCTTGGCCCCCGGGGCTGAAGCTTTCTTT. Protein product: CASSLAPGAEAFF.

V is TRBV7-3 and J is TRBJ1-1, with D unclear. V was trimmed by 3 bases and J by 5 bases, leaving 10 bases between them. Germline V gene sequence: CDR1 SGHTA, CDR2 FQGTGA. The CDR3 sequence is 13 residues long. CDR3 sequence (DNA): TGTGCCAGCAGCTTGCTTAGTGATACTGAAGCTTTCTTT. Its translation is CASSLLSDTEAFF.

The V and J genes are TRBV2 and TRBJ2-5; the match to TRBD2 covers 11 bases. V gave up 0 bases and J gave up 4 bases; unmatched junction bases: 4. The CDR3 is 16 residues long. In germline, CDR1 is SNHLY, CDR2 FYNNEI. The CDR3 loop reads CASSEASGGARETQYF. Here the CDR3 DNA reads TGTGCCAGCAGTGAAGCTAGCGGGGGGGCCCGAGAGACCCAGTACTTC.

The genes are TRBV16 and TRBJ2-3; D gene unclear. Trimming removed 2 bases at V and 5 bases at J, with 8 bases between. The CDR3 has 13 amino acids. Germline V CDR1 and CDR2: KGHSY, FQNENV. CDR3 in amino acids: CASSQIHGDTQYF. DNA of the CDR3: TGTGCCAGCAGCCAAATCCACGGAGATACGCAGTATTTT.

The V and J genes are TRBV5-1 and TRBJ2-7; TRBD1 aligns across 9 bases. The CDR3 is made up of 15 amino acids. Germline-derived CDR1 and CDR2 are SGHRS and YFSETQ. The V gene end was trimmed by 3 bases and the J gene end by 1 base; junction bases not matched to a gene: 5. In DNA form, the CDR3 reads TGCGCCAGCAGCTCGGACAGGGGTTGGTCCTACGAGCAGTACTTC. It yields the protein CASSSDRGWSYEQYF.